Each of the 21 T cell receptor beta chains below was sequenced from the same sample in a study of breast tumors, draining lymph nodes, adjacent tissues. TCRdb itself ran the multiplex PCR reads through MiXCR, one entry per CDR3 protein. The table lists over 130,000 distinct CDR3 sequences, about 30% of them singletons. Axillary draining lymph nodes of breast cancer patients supplied the node samples. Sequenced input: axillary lymph node tissue. The receptors here all came from a female donor with breast cancer. Some clones in this sample may be carry-over from other donors' samples.

This clonotype was observed a handful of times. V gene TRBV7-6 combines with J gene TRBJ1-1, with a tentative D call TRBD1 (6 bases). The CDR3 contains 13 residues. The V gene lost 6 bases and the J gene lost 3 bases, with 11 bases spanning the gap. Germline V gives CDR1 SGHVS, CDR2 FNYEAQ. CDR3 sequence (DNA): TGTGCCAGCAGTTCCGGGGGCTACACTGAAGCTTTCTTT. Translated: CASSSGGYTEAFF.

The chain combines TRBV2 with TRBJ2-7; D tentatively fits TRBD1 or TRBD2 (5 bases each). Trimming took off 6 bases at V and 4 bases at J, with 13 bases between the two ends. The germline V gene has CDR1 SNHLY and CDR2 FYNNEI. The CDR3 is made up of 13 amino acids. CDR3 loop: CASSPGRSYEQYF. The DNA of the CDR3 is TGTGCCAGCAGCCCGGGACGGTCATACGAGCAGTACTTC.

In this sample, this clonotype turned up many times. The chain carries TRBV2 and TRBJ2-3, with D possibly matching TRBD2 (5 bases). CDR1 is SNHLY and CDR2 is FYNNEI in the germline V gene. The CDR3 is 15 residues long. The V end lost 2 bases, the J end lost 2 bases, and 11 bases lay between the germline ends. The DNA for the CDR3 is TGTGCCAGCAGTGAAAACGGACTGTACACAGATACGCAGTATTTT. Amino acid sequence: CASSENGLYTDTQYF.

In its sample, this clonotype was seen a few times. The chain carries TRBV4-3 and TRBJ1-1; unclear D gene. Germline lookup yields CDR1 LGHNA and CDR2 YSLEER. The V and J ends lost 1 base and 4 bases respectively, with 10 bases between them. The CDR3 spans 14 residues. CDR3 DNA: TGCGCCAGCAGCCAAGTCGATTATAGCACTGAAGCTTTCTTT. Residues: CASSQVDYSTEAFF.

At least ten counts were recorded for this clonotype. This sequence joins TRBV20-1 and TRBJ2-6, with D tentatively TRBD1 (6 bases). Germline V gives CDR1 DFQATT, CDR2 SNEGSKA (reference sequence). CDR3 length: 18 amino acids. V lost 3 bases, J lost 1 base, and 19 bases lay in between. The CDR3 sequence: CSASTGKRQPSGANVLTF. CDR3 DNA sequence: TGCAGTGCTAGCACAGGGAAACGGCAGCCGTCTGGGGCCAACGTCCTGACTTTC.

This clonotype has ten or more counts. The chain combines TRBV11-2 with TRBJ1-2; D possibly corresponds to TRBD1 (5 bases). Trimming shortened V by 5 bases and J by 1 base, and 11 bases separated the two germline ends. Germline values: CDR1 SGHAT, CDR2 FQNNGV. The CDR3 spans 14 residues. The CDR3, as DNA: TGTGCCAGCAGCATAGGACACCTTAACTATGGCTACACCTTC. It translates to CASSIGHLNYGYTF.

The rearrangement uses TRBV7-9 and TRBJ2-5; no clear D gene. CDR1 and CDR2 from the germline V gene are SEHNR and FQNEAQ (reference sequence). The CDR3 sequence is 14 residues long. V lost 3 bases to trimming and J lost 5 bases, with 13 bases between them. The CDR3 loop is CASSFGVGAETQYF. In DNA, the CDR3 is TGTGCCAGCAGCTTTGGGGTCGGAGCGGAGACCCAGTACTTC.

The chain couples TRBV5-6 to TRBJ1-3; unclear D gene. Germline V gene data show CDR1 as SGHDT and CDR2 as YYEEEE. V lost 0 bases and J lost 4, with 8 bases in between. The CDR3 loop spans 14 amino acids. The CDR3 is CASSLGGYGNTIYF. Written as DNA, the CDR3 is TGTGCCAGCAGCTTGGGGGGTTACGGAAACACCATATATTTT.

The chain employs TRBV7-9 and TRBJ2-1; the match to TRBD2 covers 12 bases. This CDR3 is built from 15 residues. V dropped 5 bases and J dropped 3; count of bases not matched to a gene: 2. Germline V gene data show CDR1 as SEHNR and CDR2 as FQNEAQ (reference sequence). The CDR3 sequence is CASSILAGGYNEQFF. CDR3 in DNA: TGTGCCAGCAGCATACTAGCGGGGGGCTACAATGAGCAGTTCTTC.

This clonotype was observed a handful of times. The chain has TRBV6-2 or TRBV6-3 and TRBJ1-2; unclear D gene. CDR3 length equals 12 residues. Germline values: CDR1 MNHEY, CDR2 SVGEGT. Trimming took off 0 bases at V and 3 bases at J, with 2 bases between the two ends. The CDR3 spells CASSYSYYGYTF. The CDR3 DNA follows: TGTGCCAGCAGTTACTCCTACTATGGCTACACCTTC.

Regarding this clonotype: Compared with germline, one end of the junction differs, possibly owing to a read error. J is TRBJ1-4 and V is TRBV4-1; D is ambiguous. Germline V CDR1 and CDR2: MGHRA, YSYEKL. The CDR3 covers 11 residues. CDR3 nucleotides: TGCGCCAGCGGCACAGTTGAAAAACTGTGTTTT. Amino acids: CASGTVEKLCF.

The CDR3 protein is CASSVVAGGSPDTQYF. The CDR3 DNA reads as TGTGCCAGCAGCGTAGTAGCGGGGGGCTCTCCAGATACGCAGTATTTT. The chain employs TRBV9 and TRBJ2-3; 10 bases map to TRBD2. Germline trimming cut 0 bases from V and 4 bases from J; bases unmatched to any gene: 5. This CDR3 has 16 residues. The germline CDR1 and CDR2 sequences are SGDLS and YYNGEE.

This clonotype is categorized as medium-sized (0.01 to 0.1%). This rearrangement joins TRBV4-1 to TRBJ1-6, with TRBD1 identical over 8 bases. CDR1 is MGHRA, CDR2 YSYEKL, per germline. The V segment lost 2 bases and the J segment 9 bases; nucleotides outside the gene matches: 3. CDR3 length equals 14 residues. The chain's CDR3 is CASSQPGTGSPLHF. The CDR3 DNA sequence: TGCGCCAGCAGCCAACCCGGGACAGGTTCACCCCTCCACTTT.

V and J are TRBV19 and TRBJ1-3; D is unclear. CDR3 length equals 12 residues. The germline V gene encodes CDR1 LNHDA and CDR2 SQIVND (reference sequence). With 4 bases removed from V and 4 bases from J, the gap between germline ends came to 5 bases. CDR3 residues: CASSKEGNTIYF. CDR3 DNA: TGTGCCAGTAGTAAAGAGGGAAACACCATATATTTT.

This clonotype occurred many times. The chain is built from TRBV29-1 and TRBJ2-5; 10 positions match TRBD2. Germline V gene sequence: CDR1 SQVTM, CDR2 ANQGSEA. The CDR3 has 14 residues. The CDR3 DNA reads TGCAGTGGGGGCCCTCTAGCGGGGGCCGCGACCCAGTACTTC. Translating gives CSGGPLAGAATQYF.

The sample holds many counts of this clonotype. The chain carries TRBV15 and TRBJ1-4; 7 positions match TRBD1. The length of the CDR3 is 14 residues. Per germline, CDR1 LNHNV and CDR2 YYDKDF (reference sequence). The junction had 8 bases not matched to a gene; V was cut back by 6 bases and J by 7 bases. The CDR3 region has the DNA TGTGCCACCAGTTCGACAGGGAGCAGTGAAAAACTGTTTTTT. This encodes CATSSTGSSEKLFF.

With regard to this clonotype: Compared with germline, one end of the junction differs, possibly owing to a read error. The chain links TRBV12-3 or TRBV12-4 to TRBJ2-6; maybe TRBD1 (5 bases). The CDR3 spans 14 residues. The CDR3 region is CASTPGSGANVLAF. The CDR3 DNA follows: TGTGCCAGCACCCCGGGCTCTGGGGCCAACGTCCTGGCTTTC.

This clonotype was seen ten or more times. This chain connects TRBV6-2 or TRBV6-3 to TRBJ1-6, with 10 bases lining up with TRBD1. Trimming cost V 0 bases and J 6 bases; bases outside gene matches: 8. Germline CDR1 reads MNHEY; CDR2 reads SVGEGT. The CDR3 consists of 18 residues. The CDR3 region has the DNA TGTGCCAGCAGTTACTCCGCCGGGACAGGGGTACTTAATTCACCCCTCCACTTT. Protein sequence: CASSYSAGTGVLNSPLHF.

Comment on this clonotype: Given a much more abundant clone one base away, this may be a read error. The V and J genes are TRBV12-3 or TRBV12-4 and TRBJ1-5, with TRBD1 as a possible D gene (5 bases). The CDR3 totals 16 residues. CDR3 nucleotide sequence: TGTGCCAGCAGGACGGGGACTCCGAATAGCAGTCAGCCCCAGCATTTT. It specifies CASRTGTPNSSQPQHF.

In this sample, this clonotype turned up many times. A much larger clonotype is one base distant, so this may be a read error. J is TRBJ2-5 and V is TRBV20-1; tentative D call: TRBD2 (5 bases). This CDR3 region has 12 residues. Germline V gene sequence: CDR1 DFQATT, CDR2 SNEGSKA (reference sequence). The CDR3 coding sequence is TGCAGTGCTAGTCATAGCTGGGAGACCCCGTACTTC. Protein sequence: CSASHSWETPYF.

The chain recombines TRBV5-1 with TRBJ1-1; unclear D gene. V was pared by 0 bases and J by 1 base, with 10 bases between. Per the germline V gene, CDR1 is SGHRS and CDR2 is YFSETQ. This CDR3 spans 15 amino acids. The CDR3 nucleotides read TGCGCCAGCAGCTTGGTGGAAGGGCAGAACACTGAAGCTTTCTTT. It yields the protein CASSLVEGQNTEAFF.